The 32 T cell receptor beta chains reported below all come from one sample, sequenced in a study of cytomegalovirus exposure and HLA in healthy donors. Sequenced by immunoSEQ multiplex PCR; TCRdb stores in-frame clones only, minus some. The table records over 200,000 clones, over 80% of them present only once. Sequencing used PBMCs. The receptors originated from a woman between 18 and 30 years old in good health and CMV-seronegative.

There are a few counts of this clone. This sequence joins TRBV2 and TRBJ1-1; no definite D call. Per the germline V gene, CDR1 is SNHLY and CDR2 is FYNNEI. The CDR3 has 14 amino acids. The V end lost 4 bases, the J end lost 5 bases, and 14 bases lay between the germline ends. The CDR3 is CASSAMVVGTEAFF. CDR3 coding DNA: TGTGCCAGCAGTGCGATGGTCGTGGGGACTGAAGCTTTCTTT.

The genes are TRBV9 and TRBJ1-5, with 8 bases that match TRBD1. The V and J ends lost 8 bases and 0 bases, in that order; junction bases with no gene match: 22. In germline, CDR1 is SGDLS, CDR2 YYNGEE. The CDR3 spans 20 residues. The CDR3 spells CARPGGRGRSVNHSNQPQHF. Here the CDR3 DNA reads TGTGCCAGGCCGGGCGGCAGGGGGCGGTCGGTGAACCATAGCAATCAGCCCCAGCATTTT.

The rearrangement uses TRBV5-4 and TRBJ1-1; possible D gene TRBD1, 5 bases. The CDR3 spans 16 residues. Germline CDR1 is SGHNT and CDR2 is YYREEE (reference sequence). Between the trimmed V and J ends, which lost 6 bases and 0 bases, there was a span of 18 bases. CDR3 coding DNA: TGTGCCAGCAAGTCGGGGGGAGACTACATGAACACTGAAGCTTTCTTT. Translating it yields CASKSGGDYMNTEAFF.

This clone showed up just once. J is TRBJ1-1 and V is TRBV2; 9 nucleotides line up with TRBD1. V was pared by 4 bases and J by 0 bases, with 3 bases of the junction left unmatched. The CDR3 consists of 15 residues. CDR1 SNHLY and CDR2 FYNNEI come from the germline V gene. CDR3 DNA: TGTGCCAGCAGTGGAGGACAGGGGATGAACACTGAAGCTTTCTTT. It encodes CASSGGQGMNTEAFF.

The genes are TRBV29-1 and TRBJ1-1, with D hard to call. CDR1 and CDR2 from the germline V gene are SQVTM and ANQGSEA. The CDR3 spans 12 residues. Trimming removed 4 bases from V and 1 base from J, with 7 bases in between. In DNA, the CDR3 is TGCAGCGTTGTCGGGCAGAACACTGAAGCTTTCTTT. This sequence encodes CSVVGQNTEAFF.

This chain connects TRBV5-1 to TRBJ1-3; 9 nucleotides align to TRBD1. Germline CDR1 SGHRS, CDR2 YFSETQ. The CDR3 runs to 15 residues. V lost 6 bases and J lost 3; bases outside the gene matches: 7. As DNA, the CDR3 is TGCGCCAGCACTCCCGGGACAGGGTTTGGAAACACCATATATTTT. Its protein is CASTPGTGFGNTIYF. Supplemented by reference TRBV5-1 and TRBJ1-3, the full variable domain reads KAGVTQTPRYLIKTRGQQVTLSCSPISGHRSVSWYQQTPGQGLQFLFEYFSETQRNKGNFPGRFSGRQFSNSRSEMNVSTLELGDSALYLCASTPGTGFGNTIYFGEGSWLTVV.

The chain is built from TRBV6-5 and TRBJ1-1; D ambiguous. Per germline, CDR1 MNHEY and CDR2 SVGAGI. V was cut by 6 bases and J by 8 bases, with 10 bases left in between. This CDR3 is built from 11 residues. The CDR3 DNA reads TGTGCCAGCAGGCGGGATTTAGAAGCTTTCTTT. Its protein is CASRRDLEAFF.

CDR3 nucleotide sequence: TGTGCCACCAAACCGACTGCCGAGACCGCCAAAAACATTCAGTACTTC. Encoded protein: CATKPTAETAKNIQYF. The chain combines TRBV15 with TRBJ2-4; no definite D call. V was clipped by 7 bases and J by 1 base, with 17 bases between them. Per the germline V gene, CDR1 is LNHNV and CDR2 is YYDKDF (reference sequence). The CDR3 contains 16 residues.

In DNA, the CDR3 is TGTGCCAGCAGTTCGACGGTTGATAATTCACCCCTCCACTTT. Its protein product is CASSSTVDNSPLHF. The chain recombines TRBV6-6 with TRBJ1-6; D unresolved. CDR3 size: 14 residues. Trimming shortened V by 4 bases and J by 5 bases, and 9 bases separated the two germline ends. Germline values: CDR1 MNHNY, CDR2 SVGAGI (reference sequence).

The genes are TRBV4-1 and TRBJ2-6; D is uncertain. Trimming left V 1 base short and J 1 base short, with 14 bases between. The CDR3 consists of 18 residues. Germline V gives CDR1 MGHRA, CDR2 YSYEKL. The DNA for the CDR3 is TGCGCCAGCAGCCAAGGCGTACAGCCCCTATCTGGGGCCAACGTCCTGACTTTC. Amino acid sequence: CASSQGVQPLSGANVLTF.

The V call is TRBV30, the J call TRBJ1-6, with 7 positions matching TRBD1. Trimming took 5 bases from V and 7 from J; bases not matched to a gene: 8. This CDR3 contains 14 residues. Germline V gene sequence: CDR1 GTSNPN, CDR2 SVGIG (reference sequence). CDR3 sequence reads: CAWVGQAINSPLHF. CDR3 DNA: TGTGCCTGGGTAGGACAGGCAATAAATTCACCCCTCCACTTT. The full variable domain, completed using reference TRBV30 and TRBJ1-6, is SQTIHQWPATLVQPVGSPLSLECTVEGTSNPNLYWYRQAAGRGLQLLFYSVGIGQISSEVPQNLSASRPQDRQFILSSKKLLLSDSGFYLCAWVGQAINSPLHFGNGTRLTVT.

The chain links TRBV29-1 to TRBJ1-1, with D uncertain. The CDR3 has 12 amino acids. CDR1 is SQVTM and CDR2 is ANQGSEA in the germline V gene. The V end was cut by 4 bases, the J end by 4 bases, with 10 bases between. CDR3 nucleotides: TGCAGCGTTGTTTGGGGATCCACTGAAGCTTTCTTT. It specifies CSVVWGSTEAFF.

The chain recombines TRBV7-9 with TRBJ1-6; 8 bases fit TRBD1. Germline CDR1 is SEHNR and CDR2 is FQNEAQ (reference sequence). This CDR3 is 15 amino acids long. Germline trimming cut 5 bases from V and 10 bases from J; bases unmatched to any gene: 10. The CDR3 DNA follows: TGTGCCAGCAGCCGGACAGGGTCTTTAGGATCACCCCTCCACTTT. Translated, it gives CASSRTGSLGSPLHF.

V and J are TRBV7-8 and TRBJ1-2; D is perhaps TRBD1 (5 bases). The V end lost 5 bases, the J end lost 4 bases, and 14 bases lay between the germline ends. The CDR3 extends over 14 amino acids. Germline CDR1 SGHVS, CDR2 FQNEAQ. The CDR3 sequence: CASSHGTDPYGYTF. For the CDR3, the DNA is TGTGCCAGCAGCCATGGGACGGACCCCTATGGCTACACCTTC.

The chain carries TRBV5-8 and TRBJ1-2; no reliable D call. The germline CDR1 and CDR2 sequences are SGHTS and YDEGEE. The CDR3 is made up of 15 amino acids. The V and J ends lost 0 bases and 2 bases respectively, with 11 bases between them. CDR3 bases: TGTGCCAGCAGCTTGGGTGTCCGGGGAAACTATGGCTACACCTTC. Translating gives CASSLGVRGNYGYTF.

The chain joins TRBV30 to TRBJ2-7; TRBD2 matches at 11 bases. Germline-derived CDR1 and CDR2 are GTSNPN and SVGIG (reference sequence). The junction had 12 bases not matched to a gene; V was cut back by 4 bases and J by 7 bases. The CDR3 spans 15 residues. In DNA, the CDR3 is TGTGCCTGGAATCCCGGACTAGCGGGCTCTTTGGAGCAGTACTTC. Its protein product is CAWNPGLAGSLEQYF.

This chain uses TRBV5-6 with TRBJ2-1; the match to TRBD2 covers 8 bases. V shed 5 bases and J 4 bases; nucleotides not matched to a gene: 11. CDR1 is SGHDT and CDR2 is YYEEEE in the germline V gene. The CDR3 runs to 16 residues. The CDR3 nucleotides read TGTGCCAGCAGTTCCGGGCTTGCGGGAGGATACAATGAGCAGTTCTTC. It is translated as CASSSGLAGGYNEQFF.

The gene calls are TRBV6-5 and TRBJ2-3, with a weak D call TRBD2 (6 bases). Between the trimmed V and J ends, which lost 0 bases and 2 bases, there was a span of 9 bases. Per germline, CDR1 MNHEY and CDR2 SVGAGI. The CDR3 has 15 amino acids. The DNA of the CDR3 is TGTGCCAGCAGTTACTCCGGGACTTTCACAGATACGCAGTATTTT. It translates to CASSYSGTFTDTQYF.

The chain combines TRBV4-1 with TRBJ2-7; possibly TRBD1 for D (7 bases). From germline, CDR1 is MGHRA and CDR2 YSYEKL. The CDR3 is 14 residues long. Trimming left V 5 bases short and J 7 bases short, with 18 bases between. CDR3 DNA sequence: TGCGCCAGCAGCTCAGGGGGGTCCGCGTGGGAGCAGTACTTC. Amino acids: CASSSGGSAWEQYF.

The chain recombines TRBV11-2 with TRBJ2-5; possibly TRBD2 for D (6 bases). Trimming shortened V by 4 bases and J by 1 base, and 13 bases separated the two germline ends. Germline V CDR1 and CDR2: SGHAT, FQNNGV. The CDR3 is 15 amino acids. DNA for the CDR3: TGTGCCAGCAGCTGGTCCCGGGGGTCCCAAGAGACCCAGTACTTC. Its translation is CASSWSRGSQETQYF. The variable domain in full, completed from reference TRBV11-2 and TRBJ2-5, reads EAGVAQSPRYKIIEKRQSVAFWCNPISGHATLYWYQQILGQGPKLLIQFQNNGVVDDSQLPKDRFSAERLKGVDSTLKIQPAKLEDSAVYLCASSWSRGSQETQYFGPGTRLLVL.

The rearrangement links TRBV10-3 to TRBJ2-3; D gene uncertain. CDR3 length: 12 amino acids. Per germline, CDR1 ENHRY and CDR2 SYGVKD. Trimming pared 3 bases from V and 3 bases from J, leaving 4 bases between. CDR3 region: CAISDGTDTQYF. DNA of the CDR3: TGTGCCATCAGTGATGGGACAGATACGCAGTATTTT.

The CDR3 DNA follows: TGCGCCAGCAGCCGGGGGGGTCAGGGGGCTTTCTTT. Amino acid sequence: CASSRGGQGAFF. The chain recombines TRBV4-1 with TRBJ1-1; D might be TRBD1 (6 bases). Trimming removed 4 bases from V and 11 bases from J, with 14 bases in between. The CDR3 spans 12 residues. Germline V gene lookup returns CDR1 MGHRA and CDR2 YSYEKL.

V and J are TRBV5-1 and TRBJ1-2; D is uncertain. The CDR3 has 15 residues. The ends were cut back, 0 bases at V and 8 bases at J, with 17 bases in the middle. The germline CDR1 and CDR2 sequences are SGHRS and YFSETQ. The CDR3 sequence: CASSLGSFVLGGYTF. The CDR3 DNA reads TGCGCCAGCAGCTTGGGGTCTTTCGTTCTGGGCGGCTACACCTTC.

V gene TRBV5-1 combines with J gene TRBJ2-7, with 9 bases lining up with TRBD1. This CDR3 region has 14 residues. Trimming removed 4 bases from V and 7 bases from J; junction bases left unmatched: 9. In germline, CDR1 is SGHRS, CDR2 YFSETQ. The CDR3 loop reads CASSQDRGFREQYF. CDR3 in DNA: TGCGCCAGCAGCCAGGACAGGGGATTCCGGGAGCAGTACTTC.

The V gene is TRBV27, the J gene TRBJ2-7; weak D call: TRBD2 (5 bases). V lost 5 bases and J 0 bases, leaving 8 bases between the germline ends. The CDR3 loop spans 13 amino acids. Germline loops: CDR1 MNHEY, CDR2 SMNVEV (reference sequence). CDR3 in DNA: TGTGCCAGCAGTGGTGGGAGCTCCTACGAGCAGTACTTC. This gives the protein CASSGGSSYEQYF.

J is TRBJ2-1 and V is TRBV2; TRBD1 is a possible D gene (6 bases). Trimming shortened V by 1 base and J by 4 bases, and 8 bases separated the two germline ends. This CDR3 comprises 14 residues. Per germline, CDR1 SNHLY and CDR2 FYNNEI. As DNA, the CDR3 is TGTGCCAGCAGTGAAGTGGGGGCATACAATGAGCAGTTCTTC. As protein: CASSEVGAYNEQFF.

The V call is TRBV27, the J call TRBJ1-5; a weak D match, TRBD1 (6 bases). The CDR3 sequence is 13 residues long. V gave up 6 bases and J gave up 5 bases, with 11 bases separating them. CDR1 and CDR2 from the germline V gene are MNHEY and SMNVEV (reference sequence). CDR3: CASSITGYQPQHF. The DNA of the CDR3 is TGTGCCAGCAGCATTACAGGGTATCAGCCCCAGCATTTT.

The chain combines TRBV11-2 with TRBJ1-2; 8 bases map to TRBD1. The CDR3 is 15 amino acids. The V and J ends lost 6 bases and 4 bases, in that order; junction bases with no gene match: 10. Looked up from germline, CDR1 is SGHAT and CDR2 is FQNNGV. CDR3 bases: TGTGCCAGCAGTTCCTCAGACAGGGGTCTCTATGGCTACACCTTC. This encodes CASSSSDRGLYGYTF.

The CDR3 DNA reads TGCGCCAGCAACTGGCGGGAGGCTTGGGGTGAGCAGTTCTTC. It specifies CASNWREAWGEQFF. The chain has TRBV5-1 and TRBJ2-1; 8 bases fit TRBD2. V dropped 6 bases and J dropped 9; count of bases not matched to a gene: 11. This CDR3 is 14 amino acids long. Germline-derived CDR1 and CDR2 are SGHRS and YFSETQ. Variable domain in full (rest from reference TRBV5-1 and TRBJ2-1): KAGVTQTPRYLIKTRGQQVTLSCSPISGHRSVSWYQQTPGQGLQFLFEYFSETQRNKGNFPGRFSGRQFSNSRSEMNVSTLELGDSALYLCASNWREAWGEQFFGPGTRLTVL.

In DNA, the CDR3 is TGTGCCAGCAGTGGACAGGGGGGGAACACTGAAGCTTTCTTT. This sequence encodes CASSGQGGNTEAFF. The chain uses TRBV2 and TRBJ1-1; TRBD1 matches 9 bases. The CDR3 consists of 14 residues. V gave up 4 bases and J gave up 1 base; unmatched junction bases: 1. CDR1 is SNHLY, CDR2 FYNNEI, per germline.

This chain connects TRBV6-1 to TRBJ1-1, with D maybe TRBD1 (5 bases). Germline assignment: CDR1 MNHNS and CDR2 SASEGT. Trimming stripped 6 bases from V and 4 bases from J, with 12 bases between. The CDR3 length is 13 residues. For the CDR3, the DNA is TGTGCCAGCAGGGACAATCTTGGCACTGAAGCTTTCTTT. Translating it yields CASRDNLGTEAFF.

Only a few counts were recorded for this clone. This chain joins TRBV6-1 and TRBJ1-1; perhaps TRBD1 as D (6 bases). CDR3 length: 15 amino acids. V was trimmed by 4 bases and J by 1 base, leaving 13 bases between them. Germline V gene lookup returns CDR1 MNHNS and CDR2 SASEGT. The CDR3 coding sequence is TGTGCCAGCAGTGTGGGGCCGGACAGGAACACTGAAGCTTTCTTT. Translating it yields CASSVGPDRNTEAFF.